This TCR beta chain was obtained from a study of Ad26.COV2.S vaccination and SARS-CoV-2 variants. As for the study in general: It was the COV1001 Ad26.COV2.S trial arm that included the donor. Study outcomes and limitations: Post-vaccination spike-specific CD8+ and CD4+ T cell responses reportedly had substantial breadth. Vaccinees displayed broader spike-specific TCR repertoires than placebo recipients. Possible underestimation of total T cell responses by the TCR breadth and depth analyses was noted.

Described treatment: 15 to 20 received Ad26.COV2.S at low or high dose, single or two shots; 5 received placebo; per-sample allocation not given. Sampling was performed 63 days after the first vaccine or placebo injection. As to this clone: Its specificity is not known.

Data came from immunoSEQ multiplex PCR; TCRdb stores just in-frame clones and leaves some out. The sample carries about 350,000 clones, roughly 84% recorded once. The material sequenced was peripheral blood, taken in a trial of Ad26.COV2.S vaccine versus placebo. The TCR originated in a person between 18 and 60 years old who received the Ad26.COV2.S COVID-19 vaccine or a placebo.

The DNA for the CDR3 is TGCGCCAGCAGTTGGGACAGGTCCTACGAGCAGTACTTC. It yields the protein CASSWDRSYEQYF. The gene calls are TRBV5-1 and TRBJ2-7; TRBD1 aligns across 8 bases. The germline V gene encodes CDR1 SGHRS and CDR2 YFSETQ. V shed 5 bases, J shed 1 base, and the junction held 2 bases outside the gene matches. This CDR3 region has 13 residues.